These T cell receptor beta chains were read from a single sample in a study of OX40 agonist ivuxolimab in advanced cancers. Method: immunoSEQ multiplex PCR; TCRdb's copy keeps in-frame clones and lacks some. Of around 70,000 clones listed, about 79% are singletons. This sample comprised CD4+ or CD8+ T cells sorted from blood, obtained in a trial of the OX40 agonist ivuxolimab. Receptor source: an adult with an advanced solid tumor such as melanoma, head and neck, liver or kidney cancer. Both conserved end residues are part of each CDR3. A D gene is named only where the DNA matches it firmly. Clone size is stated in some rows and not others, as once, few, many or a class when expanded.

D | J | size | length | V | DNA | CDR3
- | TRBJ1-4 | once | 14 | TRBV7-2 | TGTGCCAGCAGCTTAGAAAGTTCTAATGAAAAACTGTTTTTT | CASSLESSNEKLFF
TRBD2 | TRBJ2-2 | once | 16 | TRBV7-2 | TGTGCCAGCAGCTCGACTAGCGGGGGGTTACCCGGGGAGCTGTTTTTT | CASSSTSGGLPGELFF
- | TRBJ1-5 | - | 15 | TRBV5-4 | TGTGCCAGCAGCTTGGCCTACCAGATCAATCAGCCCCAGCATTTT | CASSLAYQINQPQHF
TRBD1 | TRBJ2-1 | - | 15 | TRBV19 | TGTGCCAGTAGCGTCCCGGGACAGGTCTCCAATGAGCAGTTCTTC | CASSVPGQVSNEQFF
- | TRBJ2-7 | once | 13 | TRBV6-5 | TGTGCCAGCAGTTACAAGAGCTCCTACGAGCAGTACTTC | CASSYKSSYEQYF
- | TRBJ1-2 | - | 12 | TRBV23-1 | TGCGCCAGCAGTCAATCGTCCGTCGGCTACACCTTC | CASSQSSVGYTF
TRBD1 | TRBJ1-3 | - | 19 | TRBV9 | TGTGCCAGCAGCGTAGCTACAGGGGGGCAGGGGACGCCTGGAAACACCATATATTTT | CASSVATGGQGTPGNTIYF
- | TRBJ1-3 | few | 17 | TRBV7-2 | TGTGCCAGCACCTACCGATTACAGCTCAACTCTGGAAACACCATTTATTTT | CASTYRLQLNSGNTIYF
TRBD1 | TRBJ1-3 | - | 14 | TRBV18 | TGTGCCAGCTCACCTACAGGGGACGGAAACACCATATATTTT | CASSPTGDGNTIYF
- | TRBJ2-7 | - | 16 | TRBV27 | TGTGCCAGCAGCCCCGTCGTGGGACAAATCACCTACGAGCAGTACTTC | CASSPVVGQITYEQYF
- | TRBJ1-5 | few | 15 | TRBV6-5 | TGTGCCAGCAGTCCGAATCGGGAGAGGAATCAGCCCCAGCATTTT | CASSPNRERNQPQHF
- | TRBJ2-4 | - | 16 | TRBV5-4 | TGTGCCAGCAGCTTGGGGGGGGATTTAGCCAAAAACATTCAGTACTTC | CASSLGGDLAKNIQYF
- | TRBJ2-2 | - | 15 | TRBV11-3 | TGTGCCAGCAGCCCAGGGGTGGCGAACACCGGGGAGCTGTTTTTT | CASSPGVANTGELFF
- | TRBJ2-7 | - | 13 | TRBV7-2 | TGTGCCAGCAGGCGCCAGGGCTCCTACGAGCAGTACTTC | CASRRQGSYEQYF
- | TRBJ2-3 | - | 14 | TRBV4-3 | TGCGCCAGCAGCCAACGGACTAGCACAGATACGCAGTATTTT | CASSQRTSTDTQYF
- | TRBJ1-5 | - | 12 | TRBV2 | TGTGCCAGCAGTGAATCGAATCAGCCCCAGCATTTT | CASSESNQPQHF
- | TRBJ1-5 | - | 13 | TRBV15 | TGTGCCACCAGCAGAGCCCACGATCAGCCCCAGCATTTT | CATSRAHDQPQHF
- | TRBJ1-5 | - | 14 | TRBV19 | TGTGCCACCACCCGGACCGTTGGGAGTCAGCCCCAGCATTTT | CATTRTVGSQPQHF
- | TRBJ2-3 | few | 15 | TRBV6-5 | TGTGCCAGCAGTTACTCAGGGTTCCGCACAGATACGCAGTATTTT | CASSYSGFRTDTQYF
- | TRBJ1-1 | - | 15 | TRBV5-1 | TGCGCCAGCAGCTTGGCAGGCGGGGATGTGACTGAAGCTTTCTTT | CASSLAGGDVTEAFF
- | TRBJ1-6 | - | 13 | TRBV14 | TGTGCCAGCAGCCAAGACCTAACATCACCCCTCCACTTT | CASSQDLTSPLHF
TRBD1 | TRBJ1-1 | once | 15 | TRBV10-1 | TGCGCCAGCAGTGAGGCGGGACAGGGGGATTCTGAAGCTTTCTTT | CASSEAGQGDSEAFF
- | TRBJ1-3 | - | 16 | TRBV4-3 | TGCGCCAGCAGCCAAGACTCAACGGACTCTGGAAACACCATATATTTT | CASSQDSTDSGNTIYF
TRBD1 | TRBJ1-1 | - | 11 | TRBV20-1 | TGCAGTGCTAGCTTCAGGGGGGGGGCTTTCTTT | CSASFRGGAFF
- | TRBJ1-4 | - | 13 | TRBV2 | TGTGCCAGCCTCAGGACCGAACATGAAAAACTGTTTTTT | CASLRTEHEKLFF
TRBD1 | TRBJ1-2 | - | 18 | TRBV4-3 | TGCGCCAGCAGCCAGGCGTACCACCGACAGGGAAGGGACTATGGCTACACCTTC | CASSQAYHRQGRDYGYTF
TRBD1 | TRBJ1-1 | - | 15 | TRBV11-1 | TGTGCCAGCAGCTCCCGAACAGGGGGCCGAACTGAAGCTTTCTTT | CASSSRTGGRTEAFF
- | TRBJ1-6 | - | 15 | TRBV4-3 | TGCGCCAGCAGCCAAGAGGAGGGGAATAATTCACCCCTCCACTTT | CASSQEEGNNSPLHF
TRBD2 | TRBJ2-3 | - | 15 | TRBV19 | TGTGCCAGTACTATTAGGACTAGCCGCGAAGATACGCAGTATTTT | CASTIRTSREDTQYF
- | TRBJ2-5 | - | 16 | TRBV5-1 | TGCGCCAGCAAACCGTCACCGACAGGTCTCCAAGAGACCCAGTACTTC | CASKPSPTGLQETQYF